This T cell receptor (beta chain) was recovered during a study of cytomegalovirus exposure and HLA in healthy donors. Use of 60 Vbeta and 13 Jbeta primers characterized the PCR. The assay was immunoSEQ multiplex PCR, and TCRdb's table has in-frame clones only and misses some. Among 150,000 to 200,000 clones listed, roughly 83% were seen once. Concerning this clone: Its antigen is as yet unknown.

Study-level findings and limits: Reportedly, cytomegalovirus status was diagnosed with high sensitivity and specificity. Researchers counted 164 TCR beta chains as cytomegalovirus-associated.

Germline loops: CDR1 MNHNS, CDR2 SASEGT. This CDR3 contains 13 residues. V shed 8 bases and J 5 bases; nucleotides not matched to a gene: 5. Sequenced sample: PBMCs. The sequence was collected from a boy younger than 18 in good health and CMV-seronegative. The genes are TRBV6-1 and TRBJ1-4; TRBD1 aligns across 7 bases. The CDR3 bases are TGTGCCAGCCGGAGCAGGGGGAATGAAAAACTGTTTTTT. It encodes CASRSRGNEKLFF.